Shown below are 28 T cell receptor beta chains from a single sample sequenced in a study of T-cell memory formation after mild COVID-19. Each CDR3 protein gets one entry after TCRdb re-called the 5' RACE reads with MiXCR. The sample carries a few hundred thousand distinct CDR3 sequences, approximately 29% recorded once. Sequenced sample: PBMCs or a T cell subset sorted from them (not recorded which). The receptors shown here come from an adult woman who had mild COVID-19 (a few samples of this study predate the infection). Cell type and time point are not known.

A few counts support this clonotype. CDR3 protein: CASGREFSEQYF. Written as DNA, the CDR3 is TGTGCCAGCGGGCGGGAGTTTAGCGAGCAGTACTTC. The rearrangement joins TRBV7-9 to TRBJ2-7; 7 positions agree with TRBD2. The CDR3 covers 12 residues. The ends lost 8 bases at V and 6 bases at J; junction bases unmatched: 7. The germline V gene encodes CDR1 SEHNR and CDR2 FQNEAQ (reference sequence).

This chain connects TRBV11-2 to TRBJ2-7; the D gene is possibly TRBD2 (5 bases). Trimming took 4 bases from V and 4 from J, leaving 14 bases between them. The CDR3 loop spans 14 amino acids. Germline CDR1 and CDR2: SGHAT and FQNNGV. In DNA form, the CDR3 reads TGTGCCAGCAGCTACACTAGGGATGAGTACGAGCAGTACTTC. Protein sequence: CASSYTRDEYEQYF.

This clonotype was detected only a few times. The J gene is TRBJ2-1, the V gene TRBV29-1, with D possibly being TRBD2 (5 bases). Between the trimmed V and J ends, which lost 8 bases and 6 bases, there was a span of 20 bases. Per germline, CDR1 SQVTM and CDR2 ANQGSEA. The CDR3 totals 14 residues. The CDR3 sequence: CSSLGPGVSNEQFF. In nucleotides, the CDR3 is TGCAGCTCCTTAGGACCCGGGGTAAGCAATGAGCAGTTCTTC.

The gene calls are TRBV12-3 or TRBV12-4 and TRBJ2-5, with a possible D match to TRBD1 (5 bases). The CDR3 runs 16 residues. The germline V and J ends were trimmed by 3 bases and 5 bases, with 19 bases remaining between them. Here the CDR3 reads CASSLSLLQGRETQYF. The CDR3 bases are TGTGCCAGCAGTTTGAGCTTATTGCAGGGCAGGGAGACCCAGTACTTC.

This clonotype was seen only a few times. The chain has TRBV6-6 and TRBJ2-1, with 9 positions matching TRBD1. CDR1 MNHNY and CDR2 SVGAGI come from the germline V gene (reference sequence). V trimming: 5 bases; J trimming: 5 bases; junction bases outside the gene matches: 4. This CDR3 has 14 amino acids. The CDR3 region is CASSPGTGNNEQFF. The CDR3 DNA reads TGTGCCAGCAGTCCCGGGACAGGGAACAATGAGCAGTTCTTC.

The chain has TRBV6-1 and TRBJ1-1; D unresolved. This CDR3 contains 13 residues. V was clipped by 7 bases and J by 5 bases, with 14 bases between them. Germline V gene data show CDR1 as MNHNS and CDR2 as SASEGT. This CDR3 reads CASTWSKGTEAFF. The DNA for the CDR3 is TGTGCCAGCACGTGGAGCAAGGGAACTGAAGCTTTCTTT.

The J gene is TRBJ2-7, the V gene TRBV5-6; D tentatively reads TRBD1 or TRBD2 (5 bases each). CDR1 and CDR2 from the germline V gene are SGHDT and YYEEEE. The CDR3 is 14 amino acids. With 2 bases removed from V and 4 bases from J, the gap between germline ends came to 13 bases. The CDR3 sequence: CASSFEGHRYEQYF. DNA for the CDR3: TGTGCCAGCAGCTTTGAGGGGCACCGTTACGAGCAGTACTTC.

The chain links TRBV4-3 to TRBJ2-6, with 10 bases aligning to TRBD2. This CDR3 is 18 amino acids long. The V and J ends lost 0 bases and 5 bases, in that order; junction bases with no gene match: 7. Germline CDR1 and CDR2: LGHNA and YSLEER. The CDR3 bases are TGCGCCAGCAGCCAAGATCTAGCGGGAGCATCTAGGGCCAACGTCCTGACTTTC. It encodes CASSQDLAGASRANVLTF.

The chain recombines TRBV7-9 with TRBJ1-1; TRBD1 might be the D (5 bases). In germline, CDR1 is SEHNR, CDR2 FQNEAQ (reference sequence). This CDR3 is built from 15 residues. Trimming stripped 4 bases from V and 3 bases from J, with 15 bases between. The CDR3 nucleotides read TGTGCCAGCAGCTCAACAAGGGGCTCTGACACTGAAGCTTTCTTT. It specifies CASSSTRGSDTEAFF.

This clonotype has only a few counts. The J gene is TRBJ2-7, the V gene TRBV9; D is ambiguous. The CDR3 is 14 amino acids. The germline V and J ends were trimmed by 2 bases and 3 bases, with 12 bases remaining between them. Germline lookup yields CDR1 SGDLS and CDR2 YYNGEE. The DNA of the CDR3 is TGTGCCAGCAGCGTCGGCGGAGCCAACTACGAGCAGTACTTC. Protein sequence: CASSVGGANYEQYF.

This clonotype has just a few counts. The rearrangement links TRBV7-2 to TRBJ1-2; TRBD1 might be the D (5 bases). V was cut by 0 bases and J by 2 bases, with 19 bases left in between. The CDR3 consists of 18 residues. CDR1 is SGHTA and CDR2 is FQGNSA in the germline V gene. The CDR3 is CASSLAGLGAGRNYGYTF. The DNA of the CDR3 is TGTGCCAGCAGCTTAGCGGGACTCGGGGCAGGGAGGAACTATGGCTACACCTTC.

The chain is built from TRBV4-1 and TRBJ1-5; D gene unclear. The CDR3 contains 17 residues. CDR1 MGHRA and CDR2 YSYEKL come from the germline V gene. The V end lost 3 bases, the J end lost 3 bases, and 18 bases lay between the germline ends. The CDR3 reads CASSQLEGRRDNQPQHF. Written as DNA, the CDR3 is TGCGCCAGCAGCCAGTTAGAAGGTAGGAGAGACAATCAGCCCCAGCATTTT.

V gene TRBV15 combines with J gene TRBJ2-5, with 7 positions matching TRBD2. The CDR3 extends over 15 amino acids. CDR1 and CDR2 from the germline V gene are LNHNV and YYDKDF (reference sequence). V dropped 5 bases and J dropped 6; count of bases not matched to a gene: 12. Here the CDR3 reads CATSGDVSSGQTQYF. The CDR3 nucleotides read TGTGCCACCAGCGGGGACGTTTCTAGCGGCCAGACCCAGTACTTC.

The gene calls are TRBV5-1 and TRBJ1-4; 9 bases are a match to TRBD1. The length of the CDR3 is 18 residues. Germline assignment: CDR1 SGHRS and CDR2 YFSETQ. Trimming cost V 3 bases and J 2 bases; bases outside gene matches: 11. DNA of the CDR3: TGCGCCAGCAGCTACCATACAGGGGGCGAAATTACTAATGAAAAACTGTTTTTT. Its translation is CASSYHTGGEITNEKLFF.

The rearrangement uses TRBV20-1 and TRBJ1-1; 10 bases match TRBD1. The V gene end was trimmed by 3 bases and the J gene end by 3 bases; junction bases not matched to a gene: 1. Germline V lookup: CDR1 DFQATT, CDR2 SNEGSKA (reference sequence). The CDR3 extends over 13 amino acids. For the CDR3, the DNA is TGCAGTGCTAGGGGACAGGGGCACACTGAAGCTTTCTTT. It translates to CSARGQGHTEAFF.

The gene calls are TRBV11-2 and TRBJ2-2; D unresolved. Deletions cut 3 bases from V and 0 bases from J, with 11 bases between. This CDR3 region has 16 residues. Per germline, CDR1 SGHAT and CDR2 FQNNGV. The CDR3 spells CASSFRRQANTGELFF. DNA for the CDR3: TGTGCCAGCAGCTTCCGACGGCAGGCGAACACCGGGGAGCTGTTTTTT.

The chain uses TRBV19 and TRBJ2-5, with a weak D call TRBD2 (5 bases). The length of the CDR3 is 15 residues. V dropped 6 bases and J dropped 5 bases, with 19 bases sitting between them. Germline V gives CDR1 LNHDA, CDR2 SQIVND (reference sequence). The CDR3 sequence is CASSPGELRWETQYF. The CDR3 DNA reads TGTGCCAGTAGCCCCGGGGAGTTAAGGTGGGAGACCCAGTACTTC.

This chain links TRBV3-1 with TRBJ2-2; no reliable D call. CDR3 length: 14 residues. Germline values: CDR1 LGHDT, CDR2 YNNKEL (reference sequence). V was clipped by 3 bases and J by 5 bases, with 10 bases between them. CDR3 loop: CASSHNLGTGELFF. DNA for the CDR3: TGTGCCAGCAGCCACAACCTGGGGACCGGGGAGCTGTTTTTT.

This clonotype was found once. The chain combines TRBV10-3 with TRBJ2-3; D gene uncertain. The CDR3 consists of 12 residues. With 5 bases removed from V and 2 bases from J, the gap between germline ends came to 5 bases. Germline CDR1 is ENHRY and CDR2 is SYGVKD. The CDR3 bases are TGTGCCATCAGTCCCGCCACAGATACGCAGTATTTT. The encoded protein is CAISPATDTQYF.

In this sample, this clonotype turned up a few times. This chain uses TRBV12-3 or TRBV12-4 with TRBJ2-7, with 9 positions matching TRBD1. The CDR3 sequence is 12 residues long. Losses at the gene ends were 7 bases for V and 3 bases for J; bases not matched to a gene: 1. The CDR3 loop is CASKGQGYEQYF. The DNA of the CDR3 is TGTGCCAGCAAGGGACAGGGCTACGAGCAGTACTTC.

V and J are TRBV12-3 or TRBV12-4 and TRBJ2-7; either TRBD1 or TRBD2 may fit D (5 bases each). The ends were cut back, 2 bases at V and 11 bases at J, with 13 bases in the middle. The CDR3 loop spans 12 amino acids. CDR3 sequence: CASSLRDELKYF. CDR3 DNA sequence: TGTGCCAGCAGTTTAAGGGACGAGCTGAAGTACTTC.

In its sample, this clonotype was seen a few times. This chain joins TRBV20-1 and TRBJ2-5; 14 positions match TRBD2. The CDR3 is made up of 16 amino acids. J gave up 0 bases and V 2 bases, and 2 bases lay outside the gene matches. Germline V gives CDR1 DFQATT, CDR2 SNEGSKA (reference sequence). DNA of the CDR3: TGCAGTGCTAGACGACTAGCGGGGGGGGACCAAGAGACCCAGTACTTC. The encoded protein is CSARRLAGGDQETQYF.

The chain combines TRBV29-1 with TRBJ2-1; D remains unclear. V was cut by 3 bases and J by 0 bases, with 9 bases left in between. Germline V gene sequence: CDR1 SQVTM, CDR2 ANQGSEA. The CDR3 covers 14 residues. The CDR3 coding sequence is TGCAGCGTTGACGCAGGATTCTCCTACAATGAGCAGTTCTTC. Translating gives CSVDAGFSYNEQFF.

This clonotype was observed a few times. V gene TRBV6-2 or TRBV6-3 combines with J gene TRBJ2-7, with D perhaps matching TRBD2 (6 bases). CDR3 length: 13 amino acids. The germline CDR1 and CDR2 sequences are MNHEY and SVGEGT. The V and J ends lost 6 bases and 3 bases respectively, with 12 bases between them. Here the CDR3 reads CASRAGTYYEQYF. CDR3 sequence (DNA): TGTGCCAGCAGGGCCGGGACTTACTACGAGCAGTACTTC.

The chain couples TRBV5-1 to TRBJ1-1; D gene ambiguous. CDR1 and CDR2 from the germline V gene are SGHRS and YFSETQ. The ends were cut back, 5 bases at V and 0 bases at J, with 8 bases in the middle. The CDR3 has 13 amino acids. The CDR3 DNA reads TGCGCCAGCAGTCAGGAGATGAACACTGAAGCTTTCTTT. It translates to CASSQEMNTEAFF.

CDR3: CSVGGGVSYEQYF. The CDR3 bases are TGCAGCGTTGGTGGCGGGGTCTCCTACGAGCAGTACTTC. The rearrangement uses TRBV29-1 and TRBJ2-7, with a tentative D call TRBD2 (6 bases). The CDR3 sequence is 13 residues long. Trimming left V 4 bases short and J 0 bases short, with 10 bases between. Germline loops: CDR1 SQVTM, CDR2 ANQGSEA.

The chain carries TRBV7-2 and TRBJ2-6, with D perhaps matching TRBD1 (6 bases). This CDR3 spans 16 amino acids. Germline CDR1 SGHTA, CDR2 FQGNSA. Trimming shortened V by 5 bases and J by 0 bases, and 11 bases separated the two germline ends. The CDR3 here is CASSADSYSGANVLTF. The CDR3 DNA is TGTGCCAGCAGCGCGGACAGCTACTCTGGGGCCAACGTCCTGACTTTC.

This clonotype was seen only a few times. The genes are TRBV30 and TRBJ2-1; 9 bases map to TRBD2. J gave up 0 bases and V 0 bases, and 6 bases lay outside the gene matches. The CDR3 runs to 17 residues. Germline V lookup: CDR1 GTSNPN, CDR2 SVGIG (reference sequence). CDR3: CAWSVQLAGASYNEQFF. In DNA form, the CDR3 reads TGTGCCTGGAGTGTACAACTAGCGGGTGCCTCCTACAATGAGCAGTTCTTC.